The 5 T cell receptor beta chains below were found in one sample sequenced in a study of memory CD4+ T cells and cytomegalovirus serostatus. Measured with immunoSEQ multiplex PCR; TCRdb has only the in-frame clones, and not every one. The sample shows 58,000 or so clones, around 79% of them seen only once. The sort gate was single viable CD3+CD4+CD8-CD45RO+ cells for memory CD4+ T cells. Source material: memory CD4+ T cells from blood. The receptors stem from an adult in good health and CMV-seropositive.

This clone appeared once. The CDR3 here is CSVVVSGANVLTF. CDR3 nucleotide sequence: TGCAGCGTTGTTGTTTCTGGGGCCAACGTCCTGACTTTC. The chain is built from TRBV29-1 and TRBJ2-6; no reliable D call. Trimming shortened V by 4 bases and J by 1 base, and 5 bases separated the two germline ends. This CDR3 is built from 13 residues. The germline CDR1 and CDR2 sequences are SQVTM and ANQGSEA.

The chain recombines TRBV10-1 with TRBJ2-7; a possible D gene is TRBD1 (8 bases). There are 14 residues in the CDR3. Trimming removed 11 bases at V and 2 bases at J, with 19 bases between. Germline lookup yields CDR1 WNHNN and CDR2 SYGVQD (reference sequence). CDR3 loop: CARPYRGGTYEQYF. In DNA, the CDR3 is TGCGCCCGCCCATACAGGGGGGGAACCTACGAGCAGTACTTC.

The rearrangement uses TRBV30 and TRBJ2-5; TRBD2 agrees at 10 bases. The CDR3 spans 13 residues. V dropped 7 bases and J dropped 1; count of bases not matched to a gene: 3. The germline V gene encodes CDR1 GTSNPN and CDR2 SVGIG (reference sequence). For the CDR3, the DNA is TGTGCCTCCACTAGCGGGGCCCAAGAGACCCAGTACTTC. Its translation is CASTSGAQETQYF.

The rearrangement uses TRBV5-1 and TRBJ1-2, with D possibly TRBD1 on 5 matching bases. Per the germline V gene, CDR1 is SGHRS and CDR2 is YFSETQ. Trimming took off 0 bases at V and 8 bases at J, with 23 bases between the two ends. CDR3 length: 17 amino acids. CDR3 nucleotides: TGCGCCAGCAGCTTGGGCGACCTTGTGAGGGGATTAGGGGGCTACACCTTC. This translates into CASSLGDLVRGLGGYTF.

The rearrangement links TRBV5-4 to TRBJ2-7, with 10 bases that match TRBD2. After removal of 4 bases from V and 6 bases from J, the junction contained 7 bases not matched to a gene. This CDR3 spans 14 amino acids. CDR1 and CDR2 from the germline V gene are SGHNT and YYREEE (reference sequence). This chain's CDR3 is CASSEGLAETEQYF. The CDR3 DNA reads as TGTGCCAGCAGCGAAGGACTAGCGGAGACCGAGCAGTACTTC.